The sequence of this T cell receptor beta chain was determined in a study of blood T cells in healthy people across ages. Study-wide background: About one barcoded beta molecule per two T cells was the capture yield of template switching.

A sample-barcoded 5' primer and a J-beta primer mix were used in a second PCR of about 7 to 12 cycles. TCRdb ran MiXCR on the 5' RACE reads and lists one entry per CDR3 protein. This table holds about 1.5 million distinct CDR3 sequences, 35% to 45% found once. About this clonotype itself: Its target is not known.

The CDR3 contains 17 residues. The trim removed 4 bases at V and 1 base at J, leaving 9 bases unmatched. CDR1 is MNHEY, CDR2 SVGEGT, per germline. Study-level results: Using unsorted PBMCs precluded a conclusive naive versus antigen-experienced comparison. Percentage of naive T cells showed a strong correlation with TCR beta diversity.

Material for sequencing was blood. The TCR comes from a woman younger than 35 in good health. The V and J genes are TRBV6-2 or TRBV6-3 and TRBJ1-5; 8 nucleotides line up with TRBD1. CDR3 bases: TGTGCCAGCAGTTCCAACCAAAGACAGGGGAGCAATCAGCCCCAGCATTTT. This sequence encodes CASSSNQRQGSNQPQHF.